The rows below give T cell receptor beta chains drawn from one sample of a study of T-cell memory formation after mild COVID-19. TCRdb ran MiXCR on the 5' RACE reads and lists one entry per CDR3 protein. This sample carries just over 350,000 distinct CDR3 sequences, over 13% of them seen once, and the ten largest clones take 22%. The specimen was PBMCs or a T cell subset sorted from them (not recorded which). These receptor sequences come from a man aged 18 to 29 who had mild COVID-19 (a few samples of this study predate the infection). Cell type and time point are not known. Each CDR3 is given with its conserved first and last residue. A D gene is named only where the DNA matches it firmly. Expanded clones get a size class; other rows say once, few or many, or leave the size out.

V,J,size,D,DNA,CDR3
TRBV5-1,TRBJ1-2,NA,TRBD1,TGCGCCAGCAGCTTGGGGCTACTGGACAGGTCGGACTATGGCTACACCTTC,CASSLGLLDRSDYGYTF
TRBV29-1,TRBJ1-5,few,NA,TGCAGCGTTCAAGGATTTGGGAATCAGCCCCAGCATTTT,CSVQGFGNQPQHF
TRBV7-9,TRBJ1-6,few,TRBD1,TGTGCCAGCAGCTTAGAAGGAGCCGGGACAGGAGGGTCCCCCCTCCACTTT,CASSLEGAGTGGSPLHF
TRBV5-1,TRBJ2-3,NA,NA,TGCGCCAGCAGCCCGGGGCTTCAGGCAGATACGCAGTATTTT,CASSPGLQADTQYF
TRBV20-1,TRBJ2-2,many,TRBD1,TGCAGTGCTAGGGTCCCCGGGACAGGGGGAGACGGGGAGCTGTTTTTT,CSARVPGTGGDGELFF
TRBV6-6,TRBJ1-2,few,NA,TGTGCCAGCACAAGTACGACGGGCTATGGCTACACCTTC,CASTSTTGYGYTF
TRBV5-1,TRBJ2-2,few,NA,TGCGCCAGCAGCTTGGACGGGTGGTATTCCGGGGAGCTGTTTTTT,CASSLDGWYSGELFF
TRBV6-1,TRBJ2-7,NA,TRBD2,TGTGCCAGCACATCCAGCGGGGGGGTAGAGCAGTACTTC,CASTSSGGVEQYF
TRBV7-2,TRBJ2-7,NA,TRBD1,TGTGCCAGCAGCTACCTGACAGGGGTCTACGAGCAGTACTTC,CASSYLTGVYEQYF
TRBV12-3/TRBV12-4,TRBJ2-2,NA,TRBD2,TGTGCCAGCAGCCAGCGGGGGCCCTCGGAGGCCACCGGGGAGCTGTTTTTT,CASSQRGPSEATGELFF
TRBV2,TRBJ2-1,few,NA,TGTGCCAGCACTTCGGCCCCCTACAATGAGCAGTTCTTC,CASTSAPYNEQFF
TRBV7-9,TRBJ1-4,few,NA,TGTGCCAGCAGCTTCCCCAGGATTAAAGATGAAAAACTGTTTTTT,CASSFPRIKDEKLFF
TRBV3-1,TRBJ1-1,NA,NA,TGTGCCAGCAGAGAACAGGGACGCCCTACGCTGGCTTTCTTT,CASREQGRPTLAFF
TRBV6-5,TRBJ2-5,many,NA,TGTGCCAGCAGCAGCCTGGGGACCCAGTACTTC,CASSSLGTQYF
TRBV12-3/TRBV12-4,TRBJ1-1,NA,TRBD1,TGTGCCAGCAGTCCTGGGGACAGATACACTGAAGCTTTCTTT,CASSPGDRYTEAFF
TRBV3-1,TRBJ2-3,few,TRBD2,TGTGCCAGCAGCCAACTGGTAGCGGGGGGCACAGATACGCAGTATTTT,CASSQLVAGGTDTQYF
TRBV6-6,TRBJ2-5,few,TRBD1,TGTGCCAGCAGTTACCCGGGACAGCAAGAGACCCAGTACTTC,CASSYPGQQETQYF
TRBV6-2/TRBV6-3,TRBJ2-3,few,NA,TGTGCCAGCTCGGAAAGGGATACGCAGTATTTT,CASSERDTQYF
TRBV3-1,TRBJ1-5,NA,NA,TGTGCCAGCAGCCGGGCCCTAGATCAGCCCCAGCATTTT,CASSRALDQPQHF
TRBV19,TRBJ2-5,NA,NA,TGTGCCAGTAGTATAAAGCTTCTACAAGAGACCCAGTACTTC,CASSIKLLQETQYF
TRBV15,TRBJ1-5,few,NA,TGTGCCACCAGCAGAGATTTAAGGAATCAGCCCCAGCATTTT,CATSRDLRNQPQHF
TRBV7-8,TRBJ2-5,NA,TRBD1,TGTGCCAGCAGCCGGAGAACACGGGACAGGGGAGGAGAAGAGACCCAGTACTTC,CASSRRTRDRGGEETQYF
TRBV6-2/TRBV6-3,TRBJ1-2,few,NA,TGTGCCAGCAGTTCCACAGGGAGCAGTGGCTACACCTTC,CASSSTGSSGYTF
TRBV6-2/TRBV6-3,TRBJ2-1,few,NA,TGTGCCAGCAGTTTTCGGGGGTATGAGCAGTTCTTC,CASSFRGYEQFF
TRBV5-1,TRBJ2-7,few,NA,TGCGCCAGCAGCCACGGGGGTGGCTACGAGCAGTACTTC,CASSHGGGYEQYF
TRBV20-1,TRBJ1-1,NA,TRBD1,TGCAGTGCTTACAGGGGGTCCGGAGCTTTCTTT,CSAYRGSGAFF
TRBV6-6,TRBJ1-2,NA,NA,TGTGCCAGCAGTACACATGGGGTCACTCACTATGGCTACACCTTC,CASSTHGVTHYGYTF
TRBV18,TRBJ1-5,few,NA,TGTGCCAGCTCACCACCATCGGGGTACGGCAATCAGCCCCAGCATTTT,CASSPPSGYGNQPQHF
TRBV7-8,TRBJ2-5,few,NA,TGTGCCAGCAGCTTGATAGGGGGGGGAGAGACCCAGTACTTC,CASSLIGGGETQYF
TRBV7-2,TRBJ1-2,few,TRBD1,TGTGCCAGCAGCGCCCAGGACAGGGGTGGTTATGGCTACACCTTC,CASSAQDRGGYGYTF